This T cell receptor beta chain was found in a study of identical twins. In its sample, this clonotype was seen a few times. From the 5' RACE reads, TCRdb called clonotypes with MiXCR, one entry per CDR3 protein. The sample gives roughly 720,000 distinct CDR3 sequences, over 15% of which show up once; around 13% is in the top ten. V shed 1 base and J shed 1 base, with 11 bases lying between them. Germline V gives CDR1 LGHNA, CDR2 YSLEER. The CDR3 has 15 amino acids. The same data also went into a second study, on T cells expressing NK-cell markers.

This clonotype originated in a woman aged 18-29 years in good health. Sequencing was carried out using PBMCs. This chain connects TRBV4-3 to TRBJ2-7; no clear D gene. CDR3 sequence: CASSQAHHPSYEQYF. In DNA, the CDR3 is TGCGCCAGCAGCCAAGCCCACCATCCTTCCTACGAGCAGTACTTC.